The clone carrying this TCR beta chain appeared many times. This CDR3 spans 13 amino acids. The V end lost 5 bases, the J end lost 1 base, and 6 bases lay between the germline ends. The germline V gene encodes CDR1 MDHEN and CDR2 SYDVKM. These data are taken from a study of regulatory T cells in long-lasting Graves disease. CDR3 regions were amplified by Arm-PCR using iRepertoire HTBI primers to build TCR beta libraries. Each CDR3 protein gets one entry after TCRdb re-called the multiplex PCR reads with MiXCR. Of nearly 350,000 distinct CDR3 sequences listed, about 19% were seen once; the top ten hold around 30%. Noted time point: persistent/refractory GD, antithyroid drugs over 5 years with positive TRAb. TCR sequences were obtained from RNA taken from PBMCs.

The starting material was peripheral blood mononuclear cells (PBMCs), obtained when the disease was refractory, from a patient treated with antithyroid drugs. The sequence was obtained from a female donor with Graves disease. This chain connects TRBV28 to TRBJ1-5, with unresolved D. The CDR3 DNA is TGTGCCAGCAGTATACAAAGCAATCAGCCCCAGCATTTT. Its protein is CASSIQSNQPQHF.